This T cell receptor beta chain was profiled in a study of blood T cell repertoires in COVID-19. Whole-study context: In each case, the material was cDNA or gDNA derived from T cells, B-cell-depleted T cells, or PBMCs.

Germline V gene lookup returns CDR1 SGHVS and CDR2 FQNEAQ. With 5 bases removed from V and 6 bases from J, the gap between germline ends came to 16 bases. The CDR3 has 14 amino acids. Using immunoSEQ multiplex PCR, the repertoire was profiled, and TCRdb retains in-frame clones only, with some absent. Here the sample spans approximately 120,000 clones, roughly 79% being singletons. The sample was peripheral blood. The origin of this receptor is a human donor in a cohort sampled during active COVID-19. The V call is TRBV7-8, the J call TRBJ1-1; D unclear. The CDR3 here is CASSREVRGPEAFF. Here the CDR3 DNA reads TGTGCCAGCAGCCGGGAGGTGCGAGGGCCTGAAGCTTTCTTT.